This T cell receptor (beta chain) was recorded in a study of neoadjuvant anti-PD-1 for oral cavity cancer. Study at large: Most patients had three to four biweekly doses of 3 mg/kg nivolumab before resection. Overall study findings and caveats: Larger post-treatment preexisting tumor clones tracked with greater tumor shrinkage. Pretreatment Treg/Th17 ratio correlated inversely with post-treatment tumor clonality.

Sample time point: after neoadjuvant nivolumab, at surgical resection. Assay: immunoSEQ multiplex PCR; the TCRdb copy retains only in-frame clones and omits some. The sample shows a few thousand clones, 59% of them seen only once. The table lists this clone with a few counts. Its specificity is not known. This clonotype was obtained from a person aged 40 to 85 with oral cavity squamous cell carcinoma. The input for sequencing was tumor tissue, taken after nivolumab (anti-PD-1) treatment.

CDR3 DNA sequence: TGTGCCAGCAGTGCCGAGGGAGTTAGCGGGGATGGCTACACCTTC. Residues: CASSAEGVSGDGYTF. This chain joins TRBV6-1 and TRBJ1-2; the D is unclear. The CDR3 is made up of 15 amino acids. Germline V gives CDR1 MNHNS, CDR2 SASEGT. V lost 4 bases, J lost 6 bases, and 18 bases lay in between.